The 17 T cell receptor beta chains given below trace back to one sample, sequenced in a study of blood T cell repertoires in COVID-19. TCRdb's copy holds only in-frame clones and misses some; the assay was immunoSEQ multiplex PCR. The data contain about 250,000 clones, about 82% of them singletons. What was sequenced was peripheral blood. These receptors all come from a woman aged 80 or older with COVID-19, enrolled during active disease.

This chain joins TRBV10-3 and TRBJ1-5; TRBD1 matches at 10 bases. CDR3 length: 17 residues. V lost 5 bases and J lost 0; bases outside the gene matches: 7. Germline values: CDR1 ENHRY, CDR2 SYGVKD. The CDR3 region is CAISPGTGDYSNQPQHF. The CDR3 DNA reads TGTGCCATCAGTCCCGGGACAGGGGACTATAGCAATCAGCCCCAGCATTTT.

This rearrangement joins TRBV7-9 to TRBJ1-3; no clear D. This CDR3 is built from 15 residues. CDR1 and CDR2 from the germline V gene are SEHNR and FQNEAQ (reference sequence). The V and J ends lost 3 bases and 0 bases respectively, with 9 bases between them. The CDR3 DNA is TGTGCCAGCAGCTTTGCGCCTCGCTCTGGAAACACCATATATTTT. Its translation is CASSFAPRSGNTIYF.

The V and J genes are TRBV5-4 and TRBJ2-2; D might be TRBD2 (5 bases). CDR1 SGHNT and CDR2 YYREEE come from the germline V gene (reference sequence). The CDR3 contains 16 residues. The germline V and J ends were trimmed by 2 bases and 3 bases, with 14 bases remaining between them. The CDR3, as DNA: TGTGCCAGCAGCTTAGGCCTAGCCAGTTACACCGGGGAGCTGTTTTTT. The encoded protein is CASSLGLASYTGELFF.

The CDR3 is CASSVGQGLNQPQHF. The CDR3, as DNA: TGTGCCAGCAGCGTAGGACAGGGCCTCAATCAGCCCCAGCATTTT. This chain uses TRBV5-6 with TRBJ1-5; 8 positions match TRBD1. J was trimmed by 3 bases and V by 4 bases; bases with no gene match: 6. The length of the CDR3 is 15 residues. Germline V CDR1 and CDR2: SGHDT, YYEEEE.

The DNA for the CDR3 is TGTGCCAGCAGCCAAGATCACAGGGACCCCTATGGCTACACCTTC. Its protein product is CASSQDHRDPYGYTF. The chain recombines TRBV4-2 with TRBJ1-2; possibly TRBD1 for D (6 bases). V lost 0 bases and J 4 bases, leaving 12 bases between the germline ends. The CDR3 has 15 residues. CDR1 and CDR2 from the germline V gene are LGHNA and YNFKEQ.

With respect to this clone: Other DNA sequences in this sample translate to the same CDR3. The gene calls are TRBV28 and TRBJ1-2; D unclear. The germline gives CDR1 MDHEN, CDR2 SYDVKM. The CDR3 contains 11 residues. Between the trimmed V and J ends, which lost 5 bases and 2 bases, there was a span of 3 bases. CDR3: CASSLNYGYTF. The CDR3 coding sequence is TGTGCCAGCAGTCTCAACTATGGCTACACCTTC.

There are a few counts of this clone. This chain uses TRBV3-1 (or the pseudogene TRBV3-2) with TRBJ2-7; 9 bases are shared with TRBD1. Trimming removed 4 bases from V and 10 bases from J; junction bases left unmatched: 8. This CDR3 region has 13 residues. Germline-derived CDR1 and CDR2 are LGHDT and YNNKEL (reference sequence). DNA for the CDR3: TGTGCCAGCAGCCCCGGAAGACAGGGGGTACAGTACGTC. Translation gives CASSPGRQGVQYV.

J is TRBJ2-3 and V is TRBV11-3; 7 bases are a match to TRBD2. The CDR3 has 14 amino acids. Germline assignment: CDR1 SGHNT and CDR2 YENEEA. The V and J ends lost 3 bases and 2 bases, in that order; junction bases with no gene match: 2. CDR3 sequence (DNA): TGTGCCAGCAGCTTGGGGGGGACCACAGATACGCAGTATTTT. It translates to CASSLGGTTDTQYF.

This chain connects TRBV29-1 to TRBJ1-1; weak D call: TRBD1 (5 bases). This CDR3 comprises 13 residues. CDR1 and CDR2 from the germline V gene are SQVTM and ANQGSEA. V was clipped by 5 bases and J by 3 bases, with 13 bases between them. CDR3 residues: CSVKTDSYTEAFF. In DNA form, the CDR3 reads TGCAGCGTTAAGACAGATTCCTACACTGAAGCTTTCTTT.

The chain couples TRBV2 to TRBJ2-1; no clear D. Germline V CDR1 and CDR2: SNHLY, FYNNEI. Deletions cut 5 bases from V and 7 bases from J, with 18 bases between. The CDR3 covers 15 residues. As DNA, the CDR3 is TGTGCCAGCAGTAGTGCGGCCCATGGCGTGAATGAGCAGTTCTTC. Translation gives CASSSAAHGVNEQFF.

This chain joins TRBV6-6 and TRBJ1-1, with no clear D. The germline gives CDR1 MNHNY, CDR2 SVGAGI (reference sequence). The CDR3 has 16 amino acids. Trimming removed 2 bases at V and 0 bases at J, with 13 bases between. CDR3 nucleotides: TGTGCCAGCAGTTACGGCGGGGTACGGATGAACACTGAAGCTTTCTTT. Its translation is CASSYGGVRMNTEAFF.

This chain connects TRBV18 to TRBJ1-4, with D uncertain. The J call could be wrong; TRBJ2-2 is a better fit for the DNA end. CDR1 KGHSH and CDR2 LQKENI come from the germline V gene. The CDR3 runs to 12 residues. The CDR3: CASSPAYPELFF. The CDR3 nucleotides are TGTGCCAGCTCACCCGCGTACCCGGAGCTGTTTTTT.

V usage is TRBV6-6 and J usage is TRBJ2-1; 9 nucleotides align to TRBD2. There are 15 residues in the CDR3. V was pared by 2 bases and J by 8 bases, with 7 bases of the junction left unmatched. Germline V gene data show CDR1 as MNHNY and CDR2 as SVGAGI (reference sequence). CDR3 nucleotides: TGTGCCAGCAGTTACGTTGCTAGCGGGGTCGATGAGCAGTTCTTC. It encodes CASSYVASGVDEQFF.

The chain combines TRBV5-1 with TRBJ2-7; perhaps TRBD1 as D (5 bases). V was cut by 4 bases and J by 4 bases, with 12 bases left in between. Germline-derived CDR1 and CDR2 are SGHRS and YFSETQ. The CDR3 has 13 residues. CDR3 bases: TGCGCCAGCAGCCAGGGTTTGGGGTACGAGCAGTACGTC. Its protein product is CASSQGLGYEQYV.

A remark on this clone: The same CDR3 is also encoded by other DNA sequences in this sample. The rearrangement uses TRBV7-3 and TRBJ2-6, with D perhaps matching TRBD1 (6 bases). Germline assignment: CDR1 SGHTA and CDR2 FQGTGA. The length of the CDR3 is 15 residues. V lost 3 bases and J lost 4, with 10 bases in between. Here the CDR3 reads CASSFQGSGANVLTF. The CDR3 DNA follows: TGTGCCAGCAGCTTCCAGGGGTCCGGGGCCAACGTCCTGACTTTC.

This chain's CDR3 is CALGQVPPNEQFF. For the CDR3, the DNA is TGTGCCTTAGGTCAGGTCCCACCGAATGAGCAGTTCTTC. The chain has TRBV30 and TRBJ2-1; D unresolved. Germline CDR1 is GTSNPN and CDR2 is SVGIG (reference sequence). The CDR3 length is 13 residues. Trimming left V 7 bases short and J 7 bases short, with 17 bases between.

The V call is TRBV6-6, the J call TRBJ2-6; D uncertain. CDR1 and CDR2 from the germline V gene are MNHNY and SVGAGI (reference sequence). The CDR3 spans 15 residues. Trimming shortened V by 5 bases and J by 1 base, and 9 bases separated the two germline ends. CDR3 residues: CASSQTVSGANVLTF. The CDR3 bases are TGTGCCAGCAGTCAAACGGTGTCTGGGGCCAACGTCCTGACTTTC.